The present T cell receptor beta chain was sequenced within a study of control samples from healthy donors and cancer patients. Generated by immunoSEQ multiplex PCR, the TCRdb table keeps only in-frame clones and is missing some. The sample records 90,000 to 100,000 clones, around three quarters being singletons. The CDR3 has 16 amino acids. The V gene's germline CDR1 is LNHNV and CDR2 YYDKDF (reference sequence). Trimming cost V 6 bases and J 8 bases; bases outside gene matches: 15. V usage is TRBV15 and J usage is TRBJ1-4, with 7 bases aligning to TRBD1. The sequenced sample consisted of blood. The TCR originated in a woman aged 30 to 39 in good health. CDR3 region: CATRTRQGTFNEKLFF. CDR3 nucleotides: TGTGCCACCAGGACTAGACAGGGAACATTTAACGAAAAACTGTTTTTT. Together with reference TRBV15 and TRBJ1-4, the CDR3 gives the full variable domain: DAMVIQNPRYQVTQFGKPVTLSCSQTLNHNVMYWYQQKSSQAPKLLFHYYDKDFNNEADTPDNFQSRRPNTSFCFLDIRSPGLGDTAMYLCATRTRQGTFNEKLFFGSGTQLSVL.